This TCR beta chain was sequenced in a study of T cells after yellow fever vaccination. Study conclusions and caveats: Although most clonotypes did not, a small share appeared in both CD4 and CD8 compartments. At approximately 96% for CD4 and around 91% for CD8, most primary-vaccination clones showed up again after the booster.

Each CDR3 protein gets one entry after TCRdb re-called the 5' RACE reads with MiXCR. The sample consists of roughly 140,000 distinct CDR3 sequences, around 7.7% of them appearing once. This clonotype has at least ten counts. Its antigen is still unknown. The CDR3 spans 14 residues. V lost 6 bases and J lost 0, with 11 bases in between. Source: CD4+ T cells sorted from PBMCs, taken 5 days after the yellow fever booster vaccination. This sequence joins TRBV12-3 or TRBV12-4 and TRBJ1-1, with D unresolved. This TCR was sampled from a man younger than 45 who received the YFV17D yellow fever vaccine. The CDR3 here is CASRVQIMNTEAFF. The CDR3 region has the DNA TGTGCCAGCAGGGTACAGATCATGAACACTGAAGCTTTCTTT.